A selection of T cell receptor beta chains follows, all from one sample in a study of vaccination effects on CD4 cells after COVID-19. The antigens of these receptors remain unknown. Libraries were prepared by immunoSEQ multiplex PCR; TCRdb keeps only in-frame clonotypes and omits some of them. The sample includes under 80,000 clones, roughly 73% seen only once; the top ten take 0.95% to 1.5%. The sequences come from CD4+ T cells from PBMCs cultured with HCoV-229E spike peptides, collected after COVID-19 vaccination. These receptors were taken from a human donor who received a COVID-19 vaccine. CDR3s include the opening cysteine and the closing phenylalanine or tryptophan. D genes are given only for firm matches. A clone size is listed for some rows: how often the clone was seen (once, few, many), or a class if it is expanded.

V gene,D gene,clone size,J gene,CDR3 DNA,CDR3 protein
TRBV9,.,.,TRBJ1-2,TGTGCCAGCAGCGTAGAGACAGGACTCGGGGGCTACACCTTC,CASSVETGLGGYTF
TRBV11-2,.,.,TRBJ1-2,TGTGCCAGCAGCTTAGACGCAGGGAGCTATGGCTACACCTTC,CASSLDAGSYGYTF
TRBV7-2,.,.,TRBJ1-2,TGTGCCAGCAGCTTATATGTGGGCCTCGAAGACTTC,CASSLYVGLEDF
TRBV7-3,TRBD2,.,TRBJ2-6,TGTGCCAGCAGCTTACTAGCGGGGGGGCATGATTATGGGGCCAACGTCCTGACTTTC,CASSLLAGGHDYGANVLTF
TRBV6-1,TRBD2,.,TRBJ2-5,TGTGCCAGCAGTGAAAGTTGGTGGCAGGGAGGGATGGAGACCCAGTACTTC,CASSESWWQGGMETQYF
TRBV7-3,.,.,TRBJ2-1,TGTGCCAGCAGCTTATCTAGCGCGTCCTACAATGAGCAGTTCTTC,CASSLSSASYNEQFF
TRBV24-1,TRBD2,.,TRBJ2-5,TGTGCCACCAGTGATCCCCTTCTAGCGGGGGGGGTTGGGGAGACCCAGTACTTC,CATSDPLLAGGVGETQYF
TRBV9,.,.,TRBJ2-1,TGTGCCAGCAGCCCCCGGGGAATTGACAGTGCAGAGCAGTTCTTC,CASSPRGIDSAEQFF
TRBV5-1,.,.,TRBJ1-1,TGCGCCAGCAGCCAAGAGCACACTGAAGCTTTCTTT,CASSQEHTEAFF
TRBV7-3,.,once,TRBJ1-2,TGTGCCAGCAGCAAAGAGGCAGGGGCCAACTATGGCTACACCTTC,CASSKEAGANYGYTF
TRBV4-2,.,once,TRBJ1-1,TGTGCCAGCACCTTGGGACGGACTAACACTGAAGCTTTCTTT,CASTLGRTNTEAFF
TRBV5-1,.,.,TRBJ2-1,TGCGCCAGCAGCCTCACTGCTGGGGGCGATGAGCAGTTCTTC,CASSLTAGGDEQFF
TRBV6-5,.,.,TRBJ1-6,TGTGCCAGCAGTCTTTCTACAGGTGTGTCACCCCTCCACTTT,CASSLSTGVSPLHF
TRBV5-1,TRBD1,.,TRBJ1-2,TGCGCCAGCAGCCTGGAGGGACAGACCGGGGGCTACACCTTC,CASSLEGQTGGYTF
TRBV29-1,TRBD2,once,TRBJ2-3,TGCAGCGTGAGACTAGCAATCACAGATACGCAGTATTTT,CSVRLAITDTQYF
TRBV9,.,.,TRBJ1-5,TGTGCCAGCAGCGTTGGGACAAGCCAGCCCCAGCATTTT,CASSVGTSQPQHF
TRBV29-1,.,.,TRBJ1-1,TGCAGCGTTGATGGGGTTTCCACTGAAGCTTTCTTT,CSVDGVSTEAFF
TRBV5-1,.,.,TRBJ1-1,TGCGCCAGCAGCTTGAATGATCCGGCCAGGGGGAACACTGAAGCTTTCTTT,CASSLNDPARGNTEAFF
TRBV27,.,.,TRBJ2-2,TGTGCCAGCAGTTTATACGCGGACGGGGAGCTGTTTTTT,CASSLYADGELFF
TRBV3-1/TRBV3-2,TRBD1,.,TRBJ1-5,TGTGCCAGCAGCCCAACGACAGGGAACTATCAGCCCCAGCATTTT,CASSPTTGNYQPQHF
TRBV18,TRBD1,.,TRBJ2-3,TGTGCCAGCTCAAAACAGGGGGATACGCAGTATTTT,CASSKQGDTQYF
TRBV6-2/TRBV6-3,TRBD2,.,TRBJ2-1,TGTGCCAGCAGCCAACTAGCGGGGGGGCGGAATGAGCAGTTCTTC,CASSQLAGGRNEQFF